The present TCR beta chain was sequenced within a study of molecular identifiers for immune sequencing clone quantification. TCRdb passed the PCR reads through MiXCR, listing each CDR3 protein once. The data hold hundreds of thousands of distinct CDR3 sequences, with about 20% observed a single time. Findings of the study overall: Clones above 20 RNA copies held over 99% of effector molecules, under 1% in naive cells.

This CDR3 comprises 16 residues. Germline V gene data show CDR1 as LGHNA and CDR2 as YNFKEQ. The J segment lost 0 bases and the V segment lost 0 bases, leaving 3 bases of the junction unmatched. This clonotype was picked up many times. Its matching antigen is unknown. Sample: naive CD8+ T cells from blood, with Jurkat cell RNA spiked in. Indicated subset: FACS-sorted CD8+CD4-CCR7+CD45RA+ naive T cells. This receptor was taken from a human donor in good health. Some libraries in this study had Jurkat cell RNA spiked in. This chain connects TRBV4-2 to TRBJ2-3; 7 bases are shared with TRBD2. The CDR3 loop reads CASSQDVSGSTDTQYF. The DNA for the CDR3 is TGTGCCAGCAGCCAAGACGTTAGCGGGAGCACAGATACGCAGTATTTT.